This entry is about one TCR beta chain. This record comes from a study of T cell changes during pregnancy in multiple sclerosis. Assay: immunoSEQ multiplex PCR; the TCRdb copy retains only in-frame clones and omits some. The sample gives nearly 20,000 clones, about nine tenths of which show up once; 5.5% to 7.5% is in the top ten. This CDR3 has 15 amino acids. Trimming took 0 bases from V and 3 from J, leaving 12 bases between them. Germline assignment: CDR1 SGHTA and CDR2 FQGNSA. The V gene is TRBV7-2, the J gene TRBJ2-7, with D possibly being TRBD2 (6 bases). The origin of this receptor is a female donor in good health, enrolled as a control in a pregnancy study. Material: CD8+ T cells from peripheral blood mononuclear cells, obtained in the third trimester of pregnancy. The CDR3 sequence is CASSLAGNGGYEQYF. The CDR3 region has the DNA TGTGCCAGCAGCTTAGCGGGCAACGGGGGCTACGAGCAGTACTTC.